What follows are 32 T cell receptor beta chains derived from one specimen sequenced in a study of T cell repertoires in cytomegalovirus infection. Each CDR3 protein gets one entry after TCRdb re-called the reads with MiXCR. The sample consists of approximately 250,000 distinct CDR3 sequences, roughly an eighth of them appearing once. Specimen: PBMCs. All receptors come from a human donor in good health (CMV status not recorded). Some clones in this sample may be carry-over from other donors' samples.

There are many counts of this clonotype. The rearrangement uses TRBV11-2 and TRBJ2-7; D could derive from TRBD1 or TRBD2 (5 bases each). Per germline, CDR1 SGHAT and CDR2 FQNNGV. The CDR3 spans 14 residues. Between the trimmed V and J ends, which lost 5 bases and 6 bases, there was a span of 17 bases. The CDR3, as DNA: TGTGCCAGCAGCCCCCCTTTACAGGACTCCGAGCAGTACTTC. Translation gives CASSPPLQDSEQYF.

The sample holds a few counts of this clonotype. The V and J genes are TRBV4-3 and TRBJ2-7; 7 bases fit TRBD1. After removal of 3 bases from V and 4 bases from J, the junction contained 9 bases not matched to a gene. CDR1 and CDR2 (germline): LGHNA, YSLEER. This CDR3 is built from 15 residues. CDR3 in DNA: TGCGCCAGCAGCCACGACACAGGGGCGAATTACGAGCAGTACTTC. As protein: CASSHDTGANYEQYF.

J is TRBJ2-1 and V is TRBV28, with D perhaps TRBD1 or TRBD2 (5 bases each). CDR3 length equals 14 residues. V was pared by 5 bases and J by 10 bases, with 18 bases between. The V gene's germline CDR1 is MDHEN and CDR2 SYDVKM. The CDR3 protein is CASSTPGAPLEQFF. The CDR3 coding sequence is TGTGCCAGCAGTACCCCCGGGGCCCCTTTAGAGCAGTTCTTC.

This clonotype was counted ten times or more. The V call is TRBV19, the J call TRBJ2-5; a possible D gene is TRBD1 (6 bases). Germline CDR1 is LNHDA and CDR2 is SQIVND (reference sequence). This CDR3 is 12 amino acids long. V gave up 5 bases and J gave up 5 bases, with 9 bases separating them. The CDR3 protein is CASSFTGETQYF. For the CDR3, the DNA is TGTGCCAGTAGTTTTACAGGGGAGACCCAGTACTTC. The entire variable domain, with the rest obtained from reference TRBV19 and TRBJ2-5, is as follows: DGGITQSPKYLFRKEGQNVTLSCEQNLNHDAMYWYRQDPGQGLRLIYYSQIVNDFQKGDIAEGYSVSREKKESFPLTVTSAQKNPTAFYLCASSFTGETQYFGPGTRLLVL.

This clonotype was seen ten or more times. The chain has TRBV7-8 and TRBJ2-7; 7 nucleotides match TRBD1. With V trimmed by 5 bases and J by 3 bases, 4 bases remained unmatched. The CDR3 has 13 residues. The V gene's germline CDR1 is SGHVS and CDR2 FQNEAQ. The CDR3 sequence: CASSRGQFYEQYF. DNA for the CDR3: TGTGCCAGCAGCAGGGGACAGTTCTACGAGCAGTACTTC.

This clonotype appeared many times. The V gene is TRBV7-2, the J gene TRBJ1-1; a possible D gene is TRBD1 (5 bases). Per germline, CDR1 SGHTA and CDR2 FQGNSA. Trimming pared 3 bases from V and 5 bases from J, leaving 13 bases between. CDR3 size: 14 residues. The CDR3, as DNA: TGTGCCAGCAGCTTCACGGGGCAAAATACTGAAGCTTTCTTT. It specifies CASSFTGQNTEAFF. The entire variable domain, with the rest obtained from reference TRBV7-2 and TRBJ1-1, is as follows: GAGVSQSPSNKVTEKGKDVELRCDPISGHTALYWYRQSLGQGLEFLIYFQGNSAPDKSGLPSDRFSAERTGGSVSTLTIQRTQQEDSAVYLCASSFTGQNTEAFFGQGTRLTVV.

This clonotype has ten or more counts. V is TRBV5-6 and J is TRBJ1-1; D remains ambiguous. Per the germline V gene, CDR1 is SGHDT and CDR2 is YYEEEE. The CDR3 is 13 residues long. With 2 bases removed from V and 1 base from J, the gap between germline ends came to 6 bases. The DNA of the CDR3 is TGTGCCAGCAGCTTTTCATGGAACACTGAAGCTTTCTTT. It encodes CASSFSWNTEAFF. The entire variable domain, with the rest obtained from reference TRBV5-6 and TRBJ1-1, is as follows: DAGVTQSPTHLIKTRGQQVTLRCSPKSGHDTVSWYQQALGQGPQFIFQYYEEEERQRGNFPDRFSGHQFPNYSSELNVNALLLGDSALYLCASSFSWNTEAFFGQGTRLTVV.

The chain combines TRBV27 with TRBJ2-3; maybe TRBD1 (6 bases). CDR1 MNHEY and CDR2 SMNVEV come from the germline V gene (reference sequence). The germline V and J ends were trimmed by 3 bases and 6 bases, with 10 bases remaining between them. The CDR3 contains 13 residues. CDR3 protein: CASSFRGLDTQYF. The CDR3, as DNA: TGTGCCAGCAGTTTCAGGGGCTTGGATACGCAGTATTTT.

There are many counts of this clonotype. V usage is TRBV10-3 and J usage is TRBJ2-6; D possibly matches TRBD1 or TRBD2 (5 bases each). The CDR3 length is 17 residues. Trimming shortened V by 9 bases and J by 1 base, and 19 bases separated the two germline ends. Germline CDR1 and CDR2: ENHRY and SYGVKD. The DNA for the CDR3 is TGTGCCATTTCCAGGGAGACGGGCTCATCTGGGGCCAACGTCCTGACTTTC. This codes for CAISRETGSSGANVLTF.

This clonotype was seen at least ten times. The chain links TRBV9 to TRBJ1-1; TRBD1 matches at 7 bases. The V segment lost 3 bases and the J segment 5 bases; nucleotides outside the gene matches: 7. The CDR3 consists of 14 residues. Germline assignment: CDR1 SGDLS and CDR2 YYNGEE. This CDR3 reads CASSGLAGGTEAFF. In DNA form, the CDR3 reads TGTGCCAGCAGCGGATTAGCAGGGGGAACTGAAGCTTTCTTT. The whole variable domain, remainder taken from reference TRBV9 and TRBJ1-1, is DSGVTQTPKHLITATGQRVTLRCSPRSGDLSVYWYQQSLDQGLQFLIQYYNGEERAKGNILERFSAQQFPDLHSELNLSSLELGDSALYFCASSGLAGGTEAFFGQGTRLTVV.

The J gene is TRBJ2-1, the V gene TRBV20-1; D possibly uses TRBD1 or TRBD2 (5 bases each). CDR1 is DFQATT, CDR2 SNEGSKA, per germline (reference sequence). This CDR3 is built from 16 residues. Trimming removed 0 bases at V and 10 bases at J, with 22 bases between. The CDR3 loop reads CSARDGGRGPSGEQFF. The CDR3 coding sequence is TGCAGTGCTAGAGATGGGGGTCGGGGTCCCTCGGGAGAGCAGTTCTTC.

This clonotype came up many times. The chain couples TRBV5-6 to TRBJ2-7; the D is unclear. Germline V gene sequence: CDR1 SGHDT, CDR2 YYEEEE. Trimming took off 4 bases at V and 2 bases at J, with 16 bases between the two ends. This CDR3 has 15 residues. The CDR3 DNA reads as TGTGCCAGCAGCCCCCGTGGAGAGAGCACCTACGAGCAGTACTTC. Translation: CASSPRGESTYEQYF.

This clonotype was picked up a small number of times. The CDR3 nucleotides are TGCAGTGCTCCTCGGGTGGGCGGGAGAGCCTACGAGCAGTACTTC. Its protein is CSAPRVGGRAYEQYF. The chain employs TRBV20-1 and TRBJ2-7; the match to TRBD2 covers 7 bases. CDR1 DFQATT and CDR2 SNEGSKA come from the germline V gene (reference sequence). There are 15 residues in the CDR3. Unmatched junction bases numbered 12, after V lost 5 bases and J lost 2 bases.

In this sample, this clonotype turned up many times. The chain recombines TRBV12-3 or TRBV12-4 with TRBJ1-5, with 10 bases that match TRBD1. This CDR3 has 13 amino acids. The V segment lost 8 bases and the J segment 2 bases; nucleotides outside the gene matches: 0. Written as DNA, the CDR3 is TGTGCCAGCGGGACAGGGGGCAATCAGCCCCAGCATTTT. Translation gives CASGTGGNQPQHF.

This clonotype occurred a few times. The V gene is TRBV3-1, the J gene TRBJ1-1; maybe TRBD1 (5 bases). The CDR3 runs 15 residues. Trimming removed 3 bases from V and 2 bases from J, with 13 bases in between. CDR1 and CDR2 (germline): LGHDT, YNNKEL (reference sequence). CDR3 in amino acids: CASSQPQTDNTEAFF. The CDR3, as DNA: TGTGCCAGCAGCCAGCCCCAGACAGATAACACTGAAGCTTTCTTT.

This clonotype came up many times. The rearrangement uses TRBV12-3 or TRBV12-4 and TRBJ1-5; D unclear. The CDR3 has 13 amino acids. V was trimmed by 4 bases and J by 7 bases, leaving 11 bases between them. CDR3 nucleotide sequence: TGTGCCAGCAGTTCCCAAATCTTCCAGCCCCAGCATTTT. It codes for CASSSQIFQPQHF.

This clonotype was picked up a small number of times. The chain joins TRBV13 to TRBJ1-1, with 12 bases that match TRBD1. CDR1 PRHDT and CDR2 FYEKMQ come from the germline V gene (reference sequence). The CDR3 contains 16 residues. The J segment lost 3 bases and the V segment lost 5 bases, leaving 7 bases of the junction unmatched. The CDR3 nucleotides read TGTGCCAGCAGCCCTCCGGGACAGGGGGCAGACACTGAAGCTTTCTTT. It is translated as CASSPPGQGADTEAFF. Together with reference TRBV13 and TRBJ1-1, the CDR3 gives the full variable domain: AAGVIQSPRHLIKEKRETATLKCYPIPRHDTVYWYQQGPGQDPQFLISFYEKMQSDKGSIPDRFSAQQFSDYHSELNMSSLELGDSALYFCASSPPGQGADTEAFFGQGTRLTVV.

This clonotype was recorded many times. This chain links TRBV7-6 with TRBJ2-1, with TRBD1 matching over 7 bases. Germline V gene lookup returns CDR1 SGHVS and CDR2 FNYEAQ. The CDR3 consists of 13 residues. The V segment lost 3 bases and the J segment 6 bases; nucleotides outside the gene matches: 2. The CDR3 reads CASSFSGGNEQFF. The CDR3 nucleotides are TGTGCCAGCAGCTTTTCAGGGGGCAATGAGCAGTTCTTC.

This clonotype was observed at least ten times. The chain links TRBV7-8 to TRBJ2-5; possible D gene TRBD1, 6 bases. The CDR3 has 16 residues. Trimming took 3 bases from V and 2 from J, leaving 16 bases between them. Germline CDR1 SGHVS, CDR2 FQNEAQ. The CDR3 spells CASSLEAGDRQETQYF. In nucleotides, the CDR3 is TGTGCCAGCAGCTTGGAGGCAGGGGACCGTCAAGAGACCCAGTACTTC.

This clonotype turned up a few times. J is TRBJ2-7 and V is TRBV20-1; 11 bases map to TRBD2. The length of the CDR3 is 14 residues. Germline V lookup: CDR1 DFQATT, CDR2 SNEGSKA (reference sequence). J lost 2 bases, V lost 4 bases, and 4 bases had no gene match. CDR3 loop: CSAMGLAAPYEQYF. The CDR3 DNA is TGCAGTGCTATGGGACTAGCGGCGCCCTACGAGCAGTACTTC.

This clonotype has a single count. The rearrangement joins TRBV18 to TRBJ1-2; tentative D call: TRBD1 (5 bases). CDR3 length equals 17 residues. Trimming left V 3 bases short and J 3 bases short, with 20 bases between. Germline loops: CDR1 KGHSH, CDR2 LQKENI. CDR3 DNA: TGTGCCAGCTCACCGAAGGCAGGGAGAGGTAGTGACTATGGCTACACCTTC. This codes for CASSPKAGRGSDYGYTF.

This clonotype appeared a few times. This chain joins TRBV5-1 and TRBJ2-5; D is perhaps TRBD1 or TRBD2 (5 bases each). This CDR3 has 15 amino acids. V was clipped by 0 bases and J by 5 bases, with 14 bases between them. CDR1 and CDR2 from the germline V gene are SGHRS and YFSETQ. For the CDR3, the DNA is TGCGCCAGCAGCTTGGAAGCCGGGGCCGCGGAGACCCAGTACTTC. The encoded protein is CASSLEAGAAETQYF.

This clonotype was picked up a small number of times. In nucleotides, the CDR3 is TGCGCCAGCAGCCAAGATCGGGACAGGGGAGGGCCTCGACTAGCGGGGGAGCAGTTCTTC. As protein: CASSQDRDRGGPRLAGEQFF. The V and J genes are TRBV4-3 and TRBJ2-1; the D gene is possibly TRBD2 (11 bases). V was pared by 0 bases and J by 10 bases, with 31 bases between. The CDR3 loop spans 20 amino acids. Germline loops: CDR1 LGHNA, CDR2 YSLEER.

This clonotype was detected many times. This rearrangement joins TRBV18 to TRBJ2-1, with D possibly matching TRBD1 (6 bases). The CDR3 runs to 12 residues. Looked up from germline, CDR1 is KGHSH and CDR2 is LQKENI. V dropped 3 bases and J dropped 11 bases, with 11 bases sitting between them. As DNA, the CDR3 is TGTGCCAGCTCACCCCCGGACAGTAAGCAGTTCTTC. Translating it yields CASSPPDSKQFF.

This clonotype was counted between two and nine times. J is TRBJ1-3 and V is TRBV4-3, with TRBD1 as a possible D gene (6 bases). Germline V gives CDR1 LGHNA, CDR2 YSLEER. This CDR3 has 14 amino acids. Trimming took 2 bases from V and 2 from J, leaving 7 bases between them. CDR3 sequence reads: CASSQRGPGNTIYF. CDR3 bases: TGCGCCAGCAGCCAACGGGGGCCTGGAAACACCATATATTTT.

This clonotype was counted at least ten times. The genes are TRBV7-2 and TRBJ2-5; D gene unclear. Trimming took 5 bases from V and 2 from J, leaving 12 bases between them. There are 14 residues in the CDR3. Germline values: CDR1 SGHTA, CDR2 FQGNSA. The CDR3 spells CASSPASYQETQYF. In DNA form, the CDR3 reads TGTGCCAGCAGCCCCGCAAGCTATCAAGAGACCCAGTACTTC.

This clonotype was counted between two and nine times. The chain carries TRBV28 and TRBJ2-7, with D perhaps given as TRBD1 or TRBD2 (6 bases each). The V and J ends lost 7 bases and 3 bases respectively, with 19 bases between them. Germline assignment: CDR1 MDHEN and CDR2 SYDVKM. The CDR3 runs to 15 residues. The CDR3 DNA reads as TGTGCCAGCACTGGAGGGGGTCTTACCAACTACGAGCAGTACTTC. This codes for CASTGGGLTNYEQYF. The full variable domain, rest sourced from reference TRBV28 and TRBJ2-7, is DVKVTQSSRYLVKRTGEKVFLECVQDMDHENMFWYRQDPGLGLRLIYFSYDVKMKEKGDIPEGYSVSREKKERFSLILESASTNQTSMYLCASTGGGLTNYEQYFGPGTRLTVT.

This clonotype was counted a few times. V gene TRBV6-2 or TRBV6-3 combines with J gene TRBJ2-5; D may be TRBD2 (7 bases). Per germline, CDR1 MNHEY and CDR2 SVGEGT. V was pared by 2 bases and J by 1 base, with 11 bases between. This CDR3 is 15 amino acids long. The CDR3 DNA reads as TGTGCCAGCAGTTACGGGGGGGCCCTCCAAGAGACCCAGTACTTC. It translates to CASSYGGALQETQYF.

Ten or more counts support this clonotype. Here the CDR3 DNA reads TGTGCCAGCAGCTTGGACAGCCACTCCTACGAGCAGTACTTC. It yields the protein CASSLDSHSYEQYF. The genes are TRBV11-1 and TRBJ2-7; the D gene is possibly TRBD1 (6 bases). Trimming took 3 bases from V and 0 from J, leaving 9 bases between them. The CDR3 is made up of 14 amino acids. The V gene's germline CDR1 is SGHAT and CDR2 FQDESV (reference sequence).

This clonotype was counted at least ten times. The chain recombines TRBV4-2 with TRBJ1-4; the D is unclear. This CDR3 spans 16 amino acids. The germline V gene encodes CDR1 LGHNA and CDR2 YNFKEQ. V dropped 0 bases and J dropped 3 bases, with 11 bases sitting between them. The CDR3: CASSQDTTIANEKLFF. Here the CDR3 DNA reads TGTGCCAGCAGCCAAGATACGACAATAGCTAATGAAAAACTGTTTTTT.

V and J are TRBV20-1 and TRBJ1-6, with D possibly being TRBD1 (5 bases). Germline loops: CDR1 DFQATT, CDR2 SNEGSKA (reference sequence). V was shortened by 5 bases and J by 5 bases, with 10 bases between the two germline ends. The CDR3 has 13 amino acids. CDR3 sequence: CSARQGNNSPLHF. The CDR3 DNA reads TGCAGTGCTCGCCAGGGAAATAATTCACCCCTCCACTTT.

This clonotype appeared a few times. This rearrangement joins TRBV13 to TRBJ2-7; 7 nucleotides agree with TRBD1. V lost 4 bases, J lost 2 bases, and 8 bases stayed unmatched. The CDR3 spans 15 residues. The V gene's germline CDR1 is PRHDT and CDR2 FYEKMQ (reference sequence). CDR3: CASSSLQGPTYEQYF. The CDR3 region has the DNA TGTGCCAGCAGCTCCCTACAGGGGCCAACCTACGAGCAGTACTTC.